The source of this T cell receptor beta chain is a study of spatial heterogeneity in lung cancer (dated by TCRdb to 2018 to 2020). Describing the broader study: Beta-chain transcripts were consistently detected in greater numbers than alpha-chain transcripts, which likely reflected higher beta-chain transcript abundance. In tumor regions, TCR transcript counts showed a strong correlation with a T cell transcriptional module score derived from matched bulk RNA-seq. In the raw uncorrected reads, each unique combination of TCR and UMI appeared more than ten times on average. The study quantitatively compared TCR alpha and beta repertoires across multiple tumor regions, matched nontumor lung and blood in non-small cell lung cancer. Nonsynonymous mutation counts, determined by whole-exome sequencing of tumor tissue, were related to features of the TCR repertoire. At surgery, hundreds of tumor regions, around 65 matched nontumor lung samples and some 54 PBMC samples were TCR-sequenced for both alpha and beta chains.

The library was built by means of 5' RACE. TCRdb names NextSeq 500 as the instrument used. In the TCR library protocol, a unique molecular identifier was attached to each TCR cDNA molecule so that PCR and sequencing errors could be corrected. Per the authors' processing: TCR identification, UMI-based error correction and CDR3 extraction were performed with Decombinator tools. TCRs above a frequency of 2 per 1,000, corresponding to the top 1% of the tumor frequency distribution, were defined as expanded. Expanded tumor TCRs statistically deemed absent (corrected P<0.05) from at least one tumor region were classed as regional, and all other expanded tumor TCRs were classed as ubiquitous. Renyi diversity was computed with the R vegan package after each repertoire had been subsampled 100 times to 5,000 TCRs. CDR3 similarity networks were built from amino acid triplet string-kernel similarity, with CDR3s being connected when pairwise similarity was above 0.82. In TCRdb, the public reads were trimmed at Q25 with fastp and aligned with MiXCR, with productive beta chains retained. All rows with the same CDR3 protein become a single entry with the most common DNA and genes. TCRdb, not the authors, supplied the V and J calls. The sample table records around 2,000 distinct CDR3 sequences; roughly 11% of these occur just once. Of the sample, roughly 12% falls within the top ten clones.

On the study overall, not on this receptor specifically: Additional single-cell paired TCR alpha and beta sequencing was considered necessary to confirm, at a functional level, the hypothesis that regional TCRs recognize regional mutations. The number of expanded intratumoral alpha and beta TCRs correlated with the tumor nonsynonymous mutation count. Counts of ubiquitous and regional expanded TCRs correlated with counts of ubiquitous and regional nonsynonymous mutations, respectively. TCR-seq coverage of tumor T cells was estimated to be only about 6.7% for alpha chains and more than 11% for beta chains.

The time point label here, explained by the study, means: sample taken at primary tumor resection. The donors were more than 65 patients from the lung TRACERx cohort who had early-stage, untreated non-small cell lung cancer. TCR sequencing used whole RNA extracted from tumor and nontumor lung tissue, or from cryopreserved PBMC samples, without cell sorting. A patient was chosen for TCR sequencing only when enough RNA was available from at least two tumor regions. Tumor and adjacent nontumor lung specimens were reviewed by a lung pathologist before selection. V trim: 3 bases; J trim: 2 bases; unmatched bases: 5. The CDR3 holds 16 amino acids from the cysteine to the phenylalanine. Kept here is only the CDR3 DNA, which spans 48 bases and is read in frame from base 1. Sequences SGHRS (CDR1) and YFSETQ (CDR2) are obtained from the germline V gene. This clonotype is medium-sized (0.01 to 0.1%) in its sample. The antigen it recognizes is unknown. Base-call qualities are not available, and no considerably larger clone is one nucleotide away.

This sample comprised lung tumor tissue, obtained at surgery. This TCR came from a female donor with early-stage non-small cell lung cancer. The chain couples TRBV5-1 to TRBJ2-3; a stretch of 11 junction bases matches TRBD1. The CDR3 sequence is CASSSRDRGVTDTQYF. Read as DNA, the sequence is TGCGCCAGCAGCTCACGGGACAGGGGGGTCACAGATACGCAGTATTTT.